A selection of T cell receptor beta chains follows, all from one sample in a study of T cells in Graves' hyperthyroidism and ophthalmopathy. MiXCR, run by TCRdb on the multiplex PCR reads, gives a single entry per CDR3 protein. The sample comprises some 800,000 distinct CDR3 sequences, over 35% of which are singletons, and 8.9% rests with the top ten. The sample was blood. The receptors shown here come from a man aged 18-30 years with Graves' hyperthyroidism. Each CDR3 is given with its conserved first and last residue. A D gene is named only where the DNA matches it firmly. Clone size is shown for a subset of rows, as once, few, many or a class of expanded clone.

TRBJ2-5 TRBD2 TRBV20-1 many CSASDAGGLKETQYF TGCAGTGCTAGCGACGCGGGGGGGCTAAAAGAGACCCAGTACTTC
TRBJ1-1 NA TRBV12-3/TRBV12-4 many CASSLDRRNTEAFF TGTGCCAGCAGTTTAGACAGACGGAACACTGAAGCTTTCTTT
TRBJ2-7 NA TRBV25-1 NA CASSEYGGSYEQYF TGTGCCAGCAGTGAATATGGGGGATCCTACGAGCAGTACTTC
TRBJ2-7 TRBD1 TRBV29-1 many CSVEEGQTHEQYF TGCAGCGTTGAAGAGGGACAGACGCACGAGCAGTACTTC
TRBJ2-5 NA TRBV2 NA CASPGPGGTQYF TGTGCCAGCCCTGGACCTGGGGGGACCCAGTACTTC
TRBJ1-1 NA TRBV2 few CASRDEAPHLEAFF TGTGCCAGCAGGGACGAGGCCCCCCACCTTGAAGCTTTCTTT
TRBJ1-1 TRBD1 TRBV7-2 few CASSPGGLYEMNTEAFF TGTGCCAGCAGCCCAGGGGGACTCTATGAGATGAACACTGAAGCTTTCTTT
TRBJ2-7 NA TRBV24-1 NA CASSPHSPAYEQYF TGTGCCAGCAGTCCCCACAGTCCTGCCTACGAGCAGTACTTC
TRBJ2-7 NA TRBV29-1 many CSVPGAYEQYF TGCAGCGTTCCCGGGGCCTACGAGCAGTACTTC
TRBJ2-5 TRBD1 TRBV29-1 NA CSVVQGTQETQYF TGCAGCGTTGTACAGGGGACCCAAGAGACCCAGTACTTC
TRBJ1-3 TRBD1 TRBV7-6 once CASRLTGGSGNTIYF TGTGCCAGCAGGCTAACAGGGGGCTCTGGAAACACCATATATTTT
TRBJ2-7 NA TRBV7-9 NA CASSFRTGSTYEQYF TGTGCCAGCAGCTTTAGGACGGGGTCCACATACGAGCAGTACTTC
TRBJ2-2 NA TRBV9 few CASSVAGGQELFF TGTGCCAGCAGCGTAGCTGGGGGGCAGGAGCTGTTTTTT
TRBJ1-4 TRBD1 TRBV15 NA CATRQSRQGFEKLFF TGTGCCACCCGGCAAAGCCGACAGGGCTTCGAAAAACTGTTTTTT
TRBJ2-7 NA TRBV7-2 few CASSLVQLPYEQYF TGTGCCAGCAGCTTAGTGCAGTTACCCTACGAGCAGTACTTC
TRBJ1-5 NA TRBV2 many CASKAGVINQPQHF TGTGCCAGCAAGGCAGGGGTTATCAATCAGCCCCAGCATTTT
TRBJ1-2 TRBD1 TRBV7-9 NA CASSSLTGQGYTF TGTGCCAGCAGCTCCCTGACAGGGCAGGGCTACACCTTC
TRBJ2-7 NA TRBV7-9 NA CASSLGSAQGEQYF TGTGCCAGCAGCTTAGGTTCCGCACAGGGCGAGCAGTACTTC
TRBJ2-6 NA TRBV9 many CASSAPNGANVLTF TGTGCCAGCAGCGCCCCCAACGGGGCCAACGTCCTGACTTTC
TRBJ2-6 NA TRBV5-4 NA CASSLGQDPGANVLTF TGTGCCAGCAGCTTGGGGCAGGACCCTGGGGCCAACGTCCTGACTTTC
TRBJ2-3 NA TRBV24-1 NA CATSDLRGDTQYF TGTGCCACCAGTGATTTGCGGGGAGATACGCAGTATTTT
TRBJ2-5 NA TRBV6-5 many CASSENGAQGTQYF TGTGCCAGCAGTGAGAACGGGGCGCAGGGGACCCAGTACTTC
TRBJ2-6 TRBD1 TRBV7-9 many CASSPGTASDSGANVLTF TGTGCCAGCAGCCCGGGGACAGCCTCAGACTCTGGGGCCAACGTCCTGACTTTC
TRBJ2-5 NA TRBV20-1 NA CSAAAGMQETQYF TGCAGTGCTGCGGCAGGGATGCAAGAGACCCAGTACTTC
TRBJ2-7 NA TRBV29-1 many CSGGDPGVPQYF TGCAGCGGAGGGGACCCAGGCGTTCCGCAGTACTTC
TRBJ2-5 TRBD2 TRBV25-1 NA CASRTSVQETQYF TGTGCCAGCAGGACTAGCGTACAAGAGACCCAGTACTTC
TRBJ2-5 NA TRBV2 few CASRDSGQTQYF TGTGCCAGCAGAGACTCTGGCCAGACCCAGTACTTC
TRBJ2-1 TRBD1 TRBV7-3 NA CASSLSGQGNEQFF TGTGCCAGCAGCTTATCGGGACAGGGCAATGAGCAGTTCTTC
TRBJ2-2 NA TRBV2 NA CVGQVPNTGELFF TGTGTAGGGCAGGTACCGAACACCGGGGAGCTGTTTTTT
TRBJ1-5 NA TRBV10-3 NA CAISEGVGQPQHF TGTGCCATCAGTGAGGGGGTCGGTCAGCCCCAGCATTTT